A selection of T cell receptor beta chains follows, all from one sample in a study of post-analysis software for immune sequencing data. TCRdb independently ran MiXCR on the PCR reads; one entry per CDR3 protein. The repertoire holds under 650,000 distinct CDR3 sequences, with roughly 47% as singletons. The sample comprised blood. The receptor source for this set is a girl between 5 and 17 years old with multiple sclerosis. CDR3s include the opening cysteine and the closing phenylalanine or tryptophan. The D gene is left open where the match is weak. Not every row has a clone size; where given, it reads once, few, many or a size class.

j_call v_call clone_size d_call cdr3_nt cdr3_aa
TRBJ2-7 TRBV7-8 - - TGTGCCAGCAGCTTAGCCACTTTGCCGGCCTACGAGCAGTACTTC CASSLATLPAYEQYF
TRBJ2-5 TRBV20-1 - - TGCAGTGCTTTCAGGCAAGAGACCCAGTACTTC CSAFRQETQYF
TRBJ1-2 TRBV12-3/TRBV12-4 - - TGTGCCAGCAGTTGGGACATAAAAGACTATGGCTACACCTTC CASSWDIKDYGYTF
TRBJ1-2 TRBV9 few TRBD1 TGTGCCAGCAGCGTTGATATTCGGACAGGGACCAGCTATGGCTACACCTTC CASSVDIRTGTSYGYTF
TRBJ2-5 TRBV9 few - TGTGCCAGCAGCACACCCCCCGGGACACCTCAAGAGACCCAGTACTTC CASSTPPGTPQETQYF
TRBJ2-5 TRBV7-2 - TRBD2 TGTGCCAGCAGCTCCCTAGGACTAGCGGATCAAGAGCCCCAGTACTTC CASSSLGLADQEPQYF
TRBJ2-7 TRBV5-6 once - TGTGCCAGCAGCTTACCTGGACGGACAGCCTACGAGCAGTACTTC CASSLPGRTAYEQYF
TRBJ2-7 TRBV27 few - TGTGCCAGCAGTTTTGGAATGTCCTACGAGCAGTACTTC CASSFGMSYEQYF
TRBJ1-1 TRBV12-3/TRBV12-4 - - TGTGCCAGCAGAAGGGACACCAACACTGAAGCTTTCTTT CASRRDTNTEAFF
TRBJ2-1 TRBV7-9 - - TGTGCCAGCAGCTTAGACGATAATACTGAGCAGTTCTTC CASSLDDNTEQFF
TRBJ1-2 TRBV4-1 - TRBD1 TGCGCCAGCAGCCAAGACTTTACAGGGGTTAGTGGCTACACCTTC CASSQDFTGVSGYTF
TRBJ2-7 TRBV10-3 few - TGTGCCATCGCGGCAGGATCCTACGAGCAGTACTTC CAIAAGSYEQYF
TRBJ2-3 TRBV6-6 - TRBD2 TGTGCCAGCAGCCAGCGGGGTGGGCGAGATACGCAGTATTTT CASSQRGGRDTQYF
TRBJ1-6 TRBV7-9 few - TGTGCCAGCAGCCCTGGGGGTGTCAGCTCCTATAATTCACCCCTCCACTTT CASSPGGVSSYNSPLHF
TRBJ2-7 TRBV12-3/TRBV12-4 - - TGTGCCAGCAGTTCCGGGACTCCTTACGAGCAGTACTTC CASSSGTPYEQYF
TRBJ1-4 TRBV7-9 - - TGTGCCAGCAGCTTCGAAGGCCCGGGGACTAATGAAAAACTGTTTTTT CASSFEGPGTNEKLFF
TRBJ2-5 TRBV20-1 - TRBD2 TGCAGTGCTCTTCAGCGGGAGGAGACCCAGTACTTC CSALQREETQYF
TRBJ1-2 TRBV20-1 - - TGCAGTGCCAAACCAACAGGGCTGGACTATGGCTACACCTTC CSAKPTGLDYGYTF
TRBJ2-6 TRBV27 few - TGTGCCAGCAGTTCGACAGTTGTCTCTGGGGCCAACGTCCTGACTTTC CASSSTVVSGANVLTF
TRBJ2-7 TRBV10-3 - - TGTGCCATCCACCCGAGCGCGGGGAGCCATCCCTACGAGCAGTACTTC CAIHPSAGSHPYEQYF
TRBJ1-2 TRBV10-3 - - TGTGCCATCAGTGAGTCGAAGTCCAGGGCGGCGAACTATGGCCATACCTTC CAISESKSRAANYGHTF
TRBJ2-5 TRBV20-1 - - TGCAGTGCTAAGAGTGGGCAAGAGACCCAGTACTTC CSAKSGQETQYF
TRBJ2-7 TRBV7-9 few - TGTGCCAGCAGCTTAGGGGCCAGTCGCTACGAGCAGTACTTC CASSLGASRYEQYF
TRBJ1-1 TRBV6-5 few - TGTGCCAGCAGACAGTCCATGAACACTGAAGCTTTCTTT CASRQSMNTEAFF
TRBJ2-3 TRBV5-1 many - TGCGCCAGCAGCTTGGGGCAGGGCGGCACAGATACGCAGTATTTT CASSLGQGGTDTQYF
TRBJ2-1 TRBV20-1 - TRBD2 TGCAGTGCTAGTGATTCCAGCGGGAAGGTCTACAATGAGCAGTTCTTC CSASDSSGKVYNEQFF
TRBJ2-5 TRBV6-5 few - TGTGCCAGCAGTTACGACAAAGAGGAGACCCAGTACTTC CASSYDKEETQYF
TRBJ2-7 TRBV29-1 few TRBD1 TGCAGCGTTTCGTACGGGACAGACTACGAGCAGTACTTC CSVSYGTDYEQYF
TRBJ1-4 TRBV6-6 few - TGTGCCAGCAGTTATCTAATCCACAATGGTGAGGATGAAAAACTGTTTTTT CASSYLIHNGEDEKLFF
TRBJ1-2 TRBV18 - TRBD1 TGTGCCAGCTCCCCTAACAGCGGGACAGGGCGTTGGAGTGGCTACACCTTC CASSPNSGTGRWSGYTF
TRBJ1-5 TRBV6-5 few TRBD1 TGTGCCAGCAGTCCCGGACAGGGGGTCTATCAGCCCCAGCATTTT CASSPGQGVYQPQHF
TRBJ2-7 TRBV12-3/TRBV12-4 - - TGTGCCAGCAAACCACGGGGAGGGGGATACGAGCAGTACTTC CASKPRGGGYEQYF
TRBJ2-1 TRBV27 few - TGTGCCAGCAGCCGACCGTTATCGGGGGCCAATGAGCAGTTCTTC CASSRPLSGANEQFF
TRBJ1-1 TRBV5-1 - TRBD1 TGCGCCAGCAGATCCGACAGGGACACTGAAGCTTTCTTT CASRSDRDTEAFF
TRBJ1-1 TRBV30 - TRBD1 TGTGCCTGGGGGCGTTCCGGGACAGGGAACATGAACACTGAAGCTTTCTTT CAWGRSGTGNMNTEAFF
TRBJ1-4 TRBV7-2 - TRBD1 TGTGCCAGCAGCTCCGACAGGGCGTCTAATGAAAAACTGTTTTTT CASSSDRASNEKLFF
TRBJ2-3 TRBV6-1 few - TGTGCCAGCATGGTTTGGGGGAAGAGCACAGATACGCAGTATTTT CASMVWGKSTDTQYF
TRBJ2-3 TRBV13 - - TGTGCCAGCAGCTCCTCCGGGACCACTGGGACCGATACGCAGTATTTT CASSSSGTTGTDTQYF
TRBJ2-5 TRBV5-1 - - TGCGCCAGCCTAAGTCGGGAGACCCAGTACTTC CASLSRETQYF
TRBJ2-3 TRBV20-1 once - TGCAGTGCCCAGGCAGGGGGGAGGGCAGATACGCAGTATTTT CSAQAGGRADTQYF
TRBJ2-3 TRBV29-1 - - TGCAGCGTTGAGGCTCGGCTGGCTAGCGCCCCAGATACGCAGTATTTT CSVEARLASAPDTQYF
TRBJ2-4 TRBV3-1 - TRBD2 TGTGCCAGCAGCCAAGATTGGGGGGGGAGACAGCAGTACTTC CASSQDWGGRQQYF
TRBJ2-3 TRBV12-3/TRBV12-4 - - TGTGCCAGCAGTTTAACACAGCTCCGAGATACGCAGTATTTT CASSLTQLRDTQYF
TRBJ2-5 TRBV6-6 - - TGTGCCAGCAGTTACGCGGTAGCGCTCGGAAAAGAGACCCAGTACTTC CASSYAVALGKETQYF
TRBJ2-5 TRBV5-1 - - TGCGCCAGCAGCTTGGAGGCGAGAAGAGAGACCCAGTACTTC CASSLEARRETQYF
TRBJ1-2 TRBV6-5 - - TGTGCCAGCAGTCCGGGACAACGGATAAGTGGCTACACCTTC CASSPGQRISGYTF
TRBJ2-7 TRBV12-3/TRBV12-4 few TRBD2 TGTGCCAGCAGTCGCGGGGGAAACTACGAGCAGTACTTC CASSRGGNYEQYF
TRBJ2-7 TRBV11-1 few - TGTGCCAGCAGACCCTCCGGGGCGAACGAGCAGTACTTC CASRPSGANEQYF
TRBJ2-5 TRBV7-8 - - TGTGCCAGCACCTCGGGTAGTTTGGAGATCCAGTACTTC CASTSGSLEIQYF
TRBJ2-1 TRBV12-3/TRBV12-4 - TRBD2 TGTGCCAGCAGTTTGAGCGGGAGGTCGGATGAGCAGTTCTTC CASSLSGRSDEQFF
TRBJ2-1 TRBV7-9 - TRBD2 TGTGCCAGCAGCACCCCCAAACTAGCGGGAGTTATTGAGCAGTTCTTC CASSTPKLAGVIEQFF